Listed here are 10 T cell receptor beta chains from one sample, sequenced in a study of CD8 T cells in ankylosing spondylitis. Study findings and constraints: Blood from ankylosing spondylitis patients appeared to carry a characteristic eight-variant TCR beta motif.

In TCRdb, the 5' RACE reads were re-called with MiXCR into one record per CDR3 protein. The table shows more than 600,000 distinct CDR3 sequences, with around a fifth occurring only once. These receptors have no identified antigens. Sequenced input: blood, either unsorted or a sorted T cell fraction (not recorded which). The receptor set was obtained from a male donor with ankylosing spondylitis.

The chain has TRBV6-5 and TRBJ2-4; D may correspond to TRBD1 or TRBD2 (5 bases each). CDR1 and CDR2 from the germline V gene are MNHEY and SVGAGI. V was trimmed by 4 bases and J by 2 bases, leaving 18 bases between them. CDR3 size: 17 residues. The CDR3 sequence: CASSSYTSGAPKNIQYF. The CDR3, as DNA: TGTGCCAGCAGTTCTTACACCTCCGGGGCGCCCAAAAACATTCAGTACTTC.

In its sample, this clonotype was seen a few times. DNA for the CDR3: TGCGCCAGCACAATTCGACTAGCGGGAGGTACCACAGCCTACGAGCAGTACTTC. Amino acid sequence: CASTIRLAGGTTAYEQYF. V is TRBV4-3 and J is TRBJ2-7; 13 bases fit TRBD2. The J segment lost 2 bases and the V segment lost 7 bases, leaving 14 bases of the junction unmatched. From germline, CDR1 is LGHNA and CDR2 YSLEER. The CDR3 is made up of 18 amino acids.

This clonotype has more than one count but fewer than ten. The gene calls are TRBV27 and TRBJ1-2; maybe TRBD1 (6 bases). Germline V CDR1 and CDR2: MNHEY, SMNVEV (reference sequence). This CDR3 spans 15 amino acids. Trimming removed 5 bases from V and 3 bases from J, with 16 bases in between. The CDR3 DNA sequence: TGTGCCAGCAGTCCGGGTCGGGGGCTACACTATGGCTACACCTTC. Its translation: CASSPGRGLHYGYTF.

The rearrangement links TRBV27 to TRBJ2-7; 8 nucleotides agree with TRBD1. J lost 3 bases, V lost 4 bases, and 11 bases had no gene match. The CDR3 has 16 residues. Germline loops: CDR1 MNHEY, CDR2 SMNVEV (reference sequence). This CDR3 reads CASSSLTGAEYYEQYF. The DNA of the CDR3 is TGTGCCAGCAGTTCATTGACAGGGGCGGAATACTACGAGCAGTACTTC.

The chain employs TRBV2 and TRBJ2-2, with 7 bases aligning to TRBD2. The V and J ends lost 7 bases and 1 base, in that order; junction bases with no gene match: 0. This CDR3 has 13 amino acids. CDR1 and CDR2 (germline): SNHLY, FYNNEI. The CDR3 region has the DNA TGTGCCAGCAAGCGGGAGAACACCGGGGAGCTGTTTTTT. Translated: CASKRENTGELFF.

The chain links TRBV6-5 to TRBJ2-3, with D perhaps given as TRBD1 or TRBD2 (6 bases each). V was pared by 2 bases and J by 4 bases, with 10 bases between. Per the germline V gene, CDR1 is MNHEY and CDR2 is SVGAGI. The CDR3 runs 14 residues. The CDR3 sequence: CASSYPGEADTQYF. CDR3 bases: TGTGCCAGCAGTTACCCAGGGGAGGCAGATACGCAGTATTTT.

The V and J genes are TRBV12-3 or TRBV12-4 and TRBJ2-5; TRBD2 matches 7 bases. With V trimmed by 6 bases and J by 0 bases, 13 bases remained unmatched. The CDR3 totals 17 residues. The CDR3 reads CASSPQALSGNQETQYF. Written as DNA, the CDR3 is TGTGCCAGCAGCCCTCAAGCCTTAAGCGGGAACCAAGAGACCCAGTACTTC.

This clonotype was seen only a few times. A junction boundary mismatches the germline segment, possibly from a read error. CDR3 nucleotide sequence: TGTGCTAGCAGCTTAGGTGTCATAGAGTACAATGAGCAGTTCTTC. Amino acid sequence: CASSLGVIEYNEQFF. The V call is TRBV7-7, the J call TRBJ2-1; D remains unclear. The CDR3 length is 15 residues. Germline V gene sequence: CDR1 SSHAT, CDR2 FNYEAQ (reference sequence). The whole variable domain, filled in from reference TRBV7-7 and TRBJ2-1, reads GAGVSQSPRYKVTKRGQDVTLRCDPISSHATLYWYQQALGQGPEFLTYFNYEAQPDKSGLPSDRFSAERPEGSISTLTIQRTEQRDSAMYRCASSLGVIEYNEQFFGPGTRLTVL.

V is TRBV5-1 and J is TRBJ1-1; the D is unclear. The CDR3 loop spans 13 amino acids. From germline, CDR1 is SGHRS and CDR2 YFSETQ. Trimming stripped 5 bases from V and 4 bases from J, with 12 bases between. CDR3 loop: CASRAAGSTEAFF. CDR3 coding DNA: TGCGCCAGCAGGGCGGCGGGTAGCACTGAAGCTTTCTTT.

This clonotype has a count of ten or more. The rearrangement links TRBV5-1 to TRBJ2-7, with D maybe TRBD2 (5 bases). Trimming left V 3 bases short and J 4 bases short, with 11 bases between. Germline V lookup: CDR1 SGHRS, CDR2 YFSETQ. This CDR3 comprises 13 residues. CDR3 nucleotide sequence: TGCGCCAGCAGCTACGGACTCCCATACGAGCAGTACTTC. Its protein product is CASSYGLPYEQYF. Combining the CDR3 with reference TRBV5-1 and TRBJ2-7 gives the whole variable domain KAGVTQTPRYLIKTRGQQVTLSCSPISGHRSVSWYQQTPGQGLQFLFEYFSETQRNKGNFPGRFSGRQFSNSRSEMNVSTLELGDSALYLCASSYGLPYEQYFGPGTRLTVT.